This T cell receptor (beta chain) appears in the sequencing data of a study of blood T cell repertoires in COVID-19. Study at large: In each case, the material was cDNA or gDNA derived from T cells, B-cell-depleted T cells, or PBMCs.

The CDR3 runs to 16 residues. Germline-derived CDR1 and CDR2 are SGHVS and FNYEAQ. Losses at the gene ends were 5 bases for V and 0 bases for J; bases not matched to a gene: 5. Per the study methods: Amplification of reference gene primers was used by the study to estimate nucleated cell counts. Measured with immunoSEQ multiplex PCR; TCRdb has only the in-frame clones, and not every one. V, J and clone size reflect that table, while D and trimming were determined from the DNA. The table records more than 95,000 clones, under 80% of them present only once. V gene TRBV7-6 combines with J gene TRBJ1-1, with TRBD1 identical over 11 bases. This TCR was sampled from a woman aged 70 to 79 with acute or convalescent COVID-19. The sequencing input was peripheral blood. CDR3 amino acids: CASSPGQGALNTEAFF. In DNA form, the CDR3 reads TGTGCCAGCAGCCCAGGACAGGGGGCGTTGAACACTGAAGCTTTCTTT.